These 17 T cell receptor beta chains were all obtained from the same sample, sequenced in a study of beta chain features in type 1 diabetes. These receptors are not linked to any known antigen. The study, taken as a whole, reports: Among patients with Type 1 diabetes, TCRB CDR3s were moderately but significantly shorter in every one of the four CD4+ subsets.

Expressed TCRB transcripts were sequenced because the entire RNA isolate underwent reverse transcription. This table comes from immunoSEQ multiplex PCR, and its TCRdb copy is limited to in-frame clones, with some not included. The sample holds tens of thousands of clones, around three fifths seen once. Input material: stem cell memory CD4+ T cells from blood. Receptors originate from a man aged 18 to 29 with type 1 diabetes.

This clone was detected only a few times. V gene TRBV6-5 combines with J gene TRBJ1-1; D perhaps matches TRBD1 (6 bases). From germline, CDR1 is MNHEY and CDR2 SVGAGI. Trimming took 6 bases from V and 6 from J, leaving 14 bases between them. This CDR3 region has 13 residues. CDR3 residues: CASRPGHLSEAFF. DNA for the CDR3: TGTGCCAGCAGGCCGGGACACCTCTCTGAAGCTTTCTTT.

The chain recombines TRBV2 with TRBJ2-7, with 8 bases matching TRBD1. The CDR3 is made up of 14 amino acids. V lost 7 bases, J lost 2 bases, and 7 bases stayed unmatched. CDR1 and CDR2 from the germline V gene are SNHLY and FYNNEI. The CDR3 region has the DNA TGTGCCAGCACGTCAGGGGGCCTACCCTACGAGCAGTACTTC. It yields the protein CASTSGGLPYEQYF.

CDR3 loop: CASSLGRASLTDTQYF. In nucleotides, the CDR3 is TGTGCCAGCAGCTTGGGCAGGGCCAGCCTCACAGATACGCAGTATTTT. The chain is built from TRBV5-6 and TRBJ2-3; tentative D call: TRBD1 (5 bases). Germline assignment: CDR1 SGHDT and CDR2 YYEEEE. V was clipped by 0 bases and J by 2 bases, with 13 bases between them. CDR3 size: 16 residues.

The V and J genes are TRBV27 and TRBJ1-4, with 9 bases fitting TRBD1. Unmatched junction bases numbered 10, after V lost 6 bases and J lost 2 bases. CDR1 MNHEY and CDR2 SMNVEV come from the germline V gene (reference sequence). The CDR3 extends over 17 amino acids. The CDR3 DNA sequence: TGTGCCAGCAGCCGCTGGGGACAGGGACCGACTAATGAAAAACTGTTTTTT. This codes for CASSRWGQGPTNEKLFF.

This clone has just a few counts. This rearrangement joins TRBV5-4 to TRBJ2-5; possibly TRBD2 for D (5 bases). The CDR3 spans 16 residues. CDR1 and CDR2 from the germline V gene are SGHNT and YYREEE (reference sequence). Trimming left V 0 bases short and J 5 bases short, with 17 bases between. CDR3 in amino acids: CASSLAIERRWETQYF. DNA for the CDR3: TGTGCCAGCAGCTTGGCGATCGAACGGAGGTGGGAGACCCAGTACTTC.

This clone was seen more than once but under ten times. The chain is built from TRBV5-6 and TRBJ2-2, with D possibly TRBD2 on 6 matching bases. This CDR3 has 15 residues. The V gene lost 1 base and the J gene lost 1 base, with 8 bases spanning the gap. The germline CDR1 and CDR2 sequences are SGHDT and YYEEEE. The CDR3 loop reads CASSLSGRNTGELFF. The CDR3 bases are TGTGCCAGCAGCTTGTCCGGGAGGAACACCGGGGAGCTGTTTTTT.

Only a few counts were recorded for this clone. The rearrangement joins TRBV7-2 to TRBJ2-1, with D hard to call. The CDR3 consists of 15 residues. Between the trimmed V and J ends, which lost 3 bases and 7 bases, there was a span of 16 bases. CDR1 and CDR2 from the germline V gene are SGHTA and FQGNSA. The CDR3 region is CASSLAPLMENEQFF. The CDR3, as DNA: TGTGCCAGCAGCTTGGCCCCCCTGATGGAGAATGAGCAGTTCTTC. The variable domain in full, with the rest retrieved from reference TRBV7-2 and TRBJ2-1, is GAGVSQSPSNKVTEKGKDVELRCDPISGHTALYWYRQSLGQGLEFLIYFQGNSAPDKSGLPSDRFSAERTGGSVSTLTIQRTQQEDSAVYLCASSLAPLMENEQFFGPGTRLTVL.

This clone was observed a few times. The chain joins TRBV5-4 to TRBJ2-3, with D hard to call. V was pared by 0 bases and J by 6 bases, with 14 bases between. The CDR3 consists of 15 residues. The germline V gene encodes CDR1 SGHNT and CDR2 YYREEE (reference sequence). CDR3 in amino acids: CASSLDASSADTQYF. CDR3 DNA sequence: TGTGCCAGCAGCTTGGATGCGTCCTCTGCGGATACGCAGTATTTT.

The chain recombines TRBV9 with TRBJ2-5; the match to TRBD2 covers 12 bases. This CDR3 spans 15 amino acids. Germline lookup yields CDR1 SGDLS and CDR2 YYNGEE. J gave up 5 bases and V 3 bases, and 5 bases lay outside the gene matches. The CDR3 loop reads CASSASGTSGETQYF. CDR3 nucleotides: TGTGCCAGCAGCGCCTCCGGGACTAGCGGGGAGACCCAGTACTTC.

V is TRBV18 and J is TRBJ2-1, with a possible D match to TRBD1 (7 bases). CDR3 length: 18 residues. Germline assignment: CDR1 KGHSH and CDR2 LQKENI. V lost 2 bases to trimming and J lost 3 bases, with 20 bases between them. The CDR3 spells CASSPFRSAGQNYNEQFF. CDR3 DNA: TGTGCCAGCTCACCATTTAGATCCGCGGGACAGAACTACAATGAGCAGTTCTTC.

The chain uses TRBV6-6 and TRBJ2-5; TRBD1 agrees at 7 bases. V lost 1 base and J lost 4; bases outside the gene matches: 3. Germline assignment: CDR1 MNHNY and CDR2 SVGAGI (reference sequence). The CDR3 spans 14 residues. CDR3 sequence: CASSYFSGGETQYF. The CDR3 DNA is TGTGCCAGCAGTTACTTTTCAGGGGGAGAGACCCAGTACTTC.

This clone was seen only once. CDR3 residues: CASSSFGLIQETQYF. The DNA of the CDR3 is TGTGCCAGCAGCTCCTTTGGACTCATCCAAGAGACCCAGTACTTC. The gene calls are TRBV7-8 and TRBJ2-5; maybe TRBD2 (5 bases). Germline CDR1 is SGHVS and CDR2 is FQNEAQ. Deletions cut 4 bases from V and 1 base from J, with 13 bases between. This CDR3 has 15 amino acids.

The chain recombines TRBV19 with TRBJ2-1, with D perhaps matching TRBD2 (6 bases). The CDR3 is 14 amino acids. Germline values: CDR1 LNHDA, CDR2 SQIVND (reference sequence). The germline V and J ends were trimmed by 8 bases and 5 bases, with 16 bases remaining between them. In nucleotides, the CDR3 is TGTGCCAGTGCAAAGGGAGGACTCGACAATGAGCAGTTCTTC. This translates into CASAKGGLDNEQFF.

V gene TRBV10-1 combines with J gene TRBJ2-1; TRBD2 agrees at 9 bases. The CDR3 spans 14 residues. CDR1 is WNHNN, CDR2 SYGVQD, per germline (reference sequence). Trimming took 7 bases from V and 5 from J; bases not matched to a gene: 6. This CDR3 reads CASNAGGPHNEQFF. CDR3 coding DNA: TGCGCCAGCAACGCGGGGGGGCCCCACAATGAGCAGTTCTTC.

J is TRBJ1-5 and V is TRBV6-5; TRBD1 is a possible D gene (6 bases). CDR1 and CDR2 from the germline V gene are MNHEY and SVGAGI. The germline V and J ends were trimmed by 4 bases and 5 bases, with 12 bases remaining between them. The CDR3 is 14 amino acids. CDR3 coding DNA: TGTGCCAGCAGTTCCCTCAGGGGCGATCAGCCCCAGCATTTT. This translates into CASSSLRGDQPQHF.

The chain recombines TRBV11-2 with TRBJ2-6, with 7 bases identical to TRBD1. J gave up 2 bases and V 5 bases, and 6 bases lay outside the gene matches. CDR1 and CDR2 (germline): SGHAT, FQNNGV. CDR3 length: 16 amino acids. CDR3 nucleotide sequence: TGTGCCAGCAGCCGAAACAGGGGAACTGGGGCCAACGTCCTGACTTTC. It encodes CASSRNRGTGANVLTF. The whole variable domain, filled in from reference TRBV11-2 and TRBJ2-6, reads EAGVAQSPRYKIIEKRQSVAFWCNPISGHATLYWYQQILGQGPKLLIQFQNNGVVDDSQLPKDRFSAERLKGVDSTLKIQPAKLEDSAVYLCASSRNRGTGANVLTFGAGSRLTVL.

The J gene is TRBJ1-5, the V gene TRBV19; TRBD1 matches at 10 bases. V lost 6 bases, J lost 5 bases, and 4 bases stayed unmatched. Germline CDR1 and CDR2: LNHDA and SQIVND (reference sequence). The CDR3 runs 14 residues. The CDR3 sequence is CASSTTGGHQPQHF. CDR3 nucleotide sequence: TGTGCCAGTAGCACGACAGGGGGCCATCAGCCCCAGCATTTT.